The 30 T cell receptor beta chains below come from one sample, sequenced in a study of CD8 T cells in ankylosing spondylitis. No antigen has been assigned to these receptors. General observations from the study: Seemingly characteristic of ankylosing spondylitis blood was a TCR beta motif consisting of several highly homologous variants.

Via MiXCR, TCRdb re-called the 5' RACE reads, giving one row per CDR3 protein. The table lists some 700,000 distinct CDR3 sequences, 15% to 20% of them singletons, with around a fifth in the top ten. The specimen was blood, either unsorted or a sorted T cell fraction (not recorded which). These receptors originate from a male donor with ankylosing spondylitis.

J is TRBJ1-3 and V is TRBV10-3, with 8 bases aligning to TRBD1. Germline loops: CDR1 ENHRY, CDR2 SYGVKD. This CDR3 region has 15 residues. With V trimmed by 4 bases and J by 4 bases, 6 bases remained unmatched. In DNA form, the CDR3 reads TGTGCCATCAGTGGACAGGGGAGTGGAGGAAACACCATATATTTT. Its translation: CAISGQGSGGNTIYF.

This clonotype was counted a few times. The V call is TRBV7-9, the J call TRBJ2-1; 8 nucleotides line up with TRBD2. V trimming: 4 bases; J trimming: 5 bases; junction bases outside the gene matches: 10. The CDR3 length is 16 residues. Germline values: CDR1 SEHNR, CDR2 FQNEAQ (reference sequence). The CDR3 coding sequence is TGTGCCAGCAGCTGGGGGGAGCGGGGGCCTAACAATGAGCAGTTCTTC. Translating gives CASSWGERGPNNEQFF.

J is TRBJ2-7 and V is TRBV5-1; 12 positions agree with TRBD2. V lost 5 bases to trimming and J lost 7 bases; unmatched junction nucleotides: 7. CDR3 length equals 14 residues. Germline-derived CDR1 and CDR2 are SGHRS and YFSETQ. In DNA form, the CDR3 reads TGCGCCAGCAGTACGACTAGCGGGAGTAATGAGCAGTACTTC. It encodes CASSTTSGSNEQYF.

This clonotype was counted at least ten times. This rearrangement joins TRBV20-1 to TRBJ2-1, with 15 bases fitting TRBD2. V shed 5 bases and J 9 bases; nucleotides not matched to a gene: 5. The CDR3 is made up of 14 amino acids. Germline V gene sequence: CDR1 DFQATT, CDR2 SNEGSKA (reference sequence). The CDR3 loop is CSALRTSGRGEQFF. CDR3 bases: TGCAGTGCTTTAAGGACTAGCGGGAGGGGTGAGCAGTTCTTC.

CDR3 loop: CATSDSRVHEQFF. CDR3 nucleotide sequence: TGTGCCACCAGTGATTCCAGGGTCCATGAGCAGTTCTTC. This sequence joins TRBV24-1 and TRBJ2-1, with D maybe TRBD1 (5 bases). This CDR3 comprises 13 residues. CDR1 KGHDR and CDR2 SFDVKD come from the germline V gene. V lost 2 bases and J lost 8, with 9 bases in between.

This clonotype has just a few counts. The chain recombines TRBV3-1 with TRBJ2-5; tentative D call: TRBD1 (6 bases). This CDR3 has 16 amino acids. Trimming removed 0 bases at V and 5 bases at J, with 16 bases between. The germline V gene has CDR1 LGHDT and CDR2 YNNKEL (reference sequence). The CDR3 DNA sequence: TGTGCCAGCAGCCAAGAGGGTAACAGACAGGAGGAGACCCAGTACTTC. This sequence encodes CASSQEGNRQEETQYF.

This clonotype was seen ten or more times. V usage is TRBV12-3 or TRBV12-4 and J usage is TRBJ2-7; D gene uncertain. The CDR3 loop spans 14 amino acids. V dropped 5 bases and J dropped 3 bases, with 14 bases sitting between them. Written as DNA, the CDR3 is TGTGCCAGCAGTGGACCGATGGACCTCTACGAGCAGTACTTC. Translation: CASSGPMDLYEQYF.

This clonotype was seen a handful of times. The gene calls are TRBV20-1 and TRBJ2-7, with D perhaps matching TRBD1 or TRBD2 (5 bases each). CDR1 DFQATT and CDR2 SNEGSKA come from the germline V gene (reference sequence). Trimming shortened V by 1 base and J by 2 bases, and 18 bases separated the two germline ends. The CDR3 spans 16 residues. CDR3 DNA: TGCAGTGCTAGAGTCGGGACCAACCTCCCCACCTACGAGCAGTACTTC. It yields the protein CSARVGTNLPTYEQYF.

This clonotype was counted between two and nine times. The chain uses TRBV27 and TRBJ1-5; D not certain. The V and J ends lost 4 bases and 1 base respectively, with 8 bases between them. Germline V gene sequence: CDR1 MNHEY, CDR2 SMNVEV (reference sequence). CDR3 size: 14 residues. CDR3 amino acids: CASSSYDSNQPQHF. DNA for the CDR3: TGTGCCAGCAGTTCCTACGACAGCAATCAGCCCCAGCATTTT.

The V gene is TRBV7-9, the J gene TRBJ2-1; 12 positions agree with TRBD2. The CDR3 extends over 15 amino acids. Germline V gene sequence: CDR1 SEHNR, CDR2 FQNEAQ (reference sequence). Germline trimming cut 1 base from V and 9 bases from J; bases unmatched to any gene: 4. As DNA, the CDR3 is TGTGCCAGCAGCTTAGGACTAGCGGGAGCAGGTGAGCAGTTCTTC. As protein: CASSLGLAGAGEQFF.

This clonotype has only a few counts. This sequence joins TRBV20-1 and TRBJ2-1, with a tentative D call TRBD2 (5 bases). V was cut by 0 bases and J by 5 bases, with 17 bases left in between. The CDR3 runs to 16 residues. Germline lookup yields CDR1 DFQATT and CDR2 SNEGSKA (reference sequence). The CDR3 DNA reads TGCAGTGCTAGAGATCGGGATCCAACGAGAGACAATGAGCAGTTCTTC. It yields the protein CSARDRDPTRDNEQFF.

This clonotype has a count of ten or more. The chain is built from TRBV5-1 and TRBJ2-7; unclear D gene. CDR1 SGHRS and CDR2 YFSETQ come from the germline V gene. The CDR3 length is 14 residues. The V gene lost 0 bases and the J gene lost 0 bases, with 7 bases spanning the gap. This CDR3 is CASSLEGPSYEQYF. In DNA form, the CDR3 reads TGCGCCAGCAGCTTGGAAGGACCCTCCTACGAGCAGTACTTC.

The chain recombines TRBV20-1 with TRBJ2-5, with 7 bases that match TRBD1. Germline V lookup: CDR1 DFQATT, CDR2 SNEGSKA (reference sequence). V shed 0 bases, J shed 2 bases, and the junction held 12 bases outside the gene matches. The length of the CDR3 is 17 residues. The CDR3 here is CSARDYIGTEVQETQYF. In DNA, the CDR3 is TGCAGTGCTAGAGATTATATAGGGACAGAGGTACAAGAGACCCAGTACTTC.

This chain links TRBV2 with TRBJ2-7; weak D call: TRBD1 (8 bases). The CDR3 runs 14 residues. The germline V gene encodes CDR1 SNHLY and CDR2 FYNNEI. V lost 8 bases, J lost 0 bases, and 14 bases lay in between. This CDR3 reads CASGGDRSSYEQYF. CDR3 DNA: TGTGCCAGCGGGGGGGACAGGAGCTCCTACGAGCAGTACTTC.

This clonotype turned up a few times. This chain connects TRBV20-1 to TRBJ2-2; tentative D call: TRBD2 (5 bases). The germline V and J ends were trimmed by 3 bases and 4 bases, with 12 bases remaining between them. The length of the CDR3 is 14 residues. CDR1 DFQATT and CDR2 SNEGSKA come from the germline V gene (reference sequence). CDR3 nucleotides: TGCAGTGCTAGCCTCACCGGAGGCACCGGGGAGCTGTTTTTT. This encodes CSASLTGGTGELFF.

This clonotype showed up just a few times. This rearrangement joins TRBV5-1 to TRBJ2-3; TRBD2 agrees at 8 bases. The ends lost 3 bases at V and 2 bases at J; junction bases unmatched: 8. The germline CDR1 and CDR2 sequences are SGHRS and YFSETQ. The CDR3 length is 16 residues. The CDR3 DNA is TGCGCCAGCAGCTGGGGACTAGGGGCGATCACAGATACGCAGTATTTT. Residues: CASSWGLGAITDTQYF.

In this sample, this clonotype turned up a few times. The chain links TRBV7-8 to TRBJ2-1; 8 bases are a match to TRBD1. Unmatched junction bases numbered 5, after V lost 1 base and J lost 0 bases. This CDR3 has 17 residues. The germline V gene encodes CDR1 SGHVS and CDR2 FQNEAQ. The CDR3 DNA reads TGTGCCAGCAGCTTAGGCTGGACAGGGAGCTCCTACAATGAGCAGTTCTTC. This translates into CASSLGWTGSSYNEQFF.

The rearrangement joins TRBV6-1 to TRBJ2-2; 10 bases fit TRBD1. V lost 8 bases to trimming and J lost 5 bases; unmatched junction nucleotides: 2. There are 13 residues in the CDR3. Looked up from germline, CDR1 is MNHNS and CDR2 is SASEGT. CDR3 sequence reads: CASGQGETGELFF. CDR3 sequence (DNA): TGTGCCAGCGGACAGGGGGAGACCGGGGAGCTGTTTTTT.

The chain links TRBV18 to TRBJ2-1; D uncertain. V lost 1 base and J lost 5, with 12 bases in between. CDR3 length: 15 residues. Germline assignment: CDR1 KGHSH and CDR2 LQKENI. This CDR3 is CASSPQLDVDNEQFF. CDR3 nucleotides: TGTGCCAGCTCACCACAGTTGGACGTCGACAATGAGCAGTTCTTC.

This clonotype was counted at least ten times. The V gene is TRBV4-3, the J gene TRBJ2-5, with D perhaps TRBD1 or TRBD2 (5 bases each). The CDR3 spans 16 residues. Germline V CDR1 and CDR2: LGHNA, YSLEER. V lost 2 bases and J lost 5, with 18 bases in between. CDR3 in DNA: TGCGCCAGCAGCCAATTTCGAGAGGGGATAAGGGAGACCCAGTACTTC. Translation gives CASSQFREGIRETQYF.

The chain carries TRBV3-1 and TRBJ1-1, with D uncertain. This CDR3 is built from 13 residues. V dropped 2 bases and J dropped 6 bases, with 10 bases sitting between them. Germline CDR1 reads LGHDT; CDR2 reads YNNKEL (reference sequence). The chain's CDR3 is CASSQLGSAEAFF. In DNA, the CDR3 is TGTGCCAGCAGCCAATTGGGGTCGGCTGAAGCTTTCTTT.

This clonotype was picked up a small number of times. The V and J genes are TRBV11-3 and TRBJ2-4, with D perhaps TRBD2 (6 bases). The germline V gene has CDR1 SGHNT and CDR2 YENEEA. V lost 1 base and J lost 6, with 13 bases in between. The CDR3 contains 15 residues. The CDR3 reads CASSLVGGERNIQYF. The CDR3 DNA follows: TGTGCCAGCAGCTTAGTGGGGGGAGAGAGAAACATTCAGTACTTC.

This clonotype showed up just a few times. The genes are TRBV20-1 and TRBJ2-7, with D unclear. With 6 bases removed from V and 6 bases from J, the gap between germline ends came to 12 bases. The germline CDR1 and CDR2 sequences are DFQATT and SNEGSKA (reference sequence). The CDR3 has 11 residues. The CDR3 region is CSASLPVEQYF. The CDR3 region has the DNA TGCAGTGCATCCCTGCCTGTCGAGCAGTACTTC.

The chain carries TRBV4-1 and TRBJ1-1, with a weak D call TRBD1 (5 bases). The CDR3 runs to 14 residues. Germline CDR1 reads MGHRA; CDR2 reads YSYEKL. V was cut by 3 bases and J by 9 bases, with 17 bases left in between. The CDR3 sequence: CASSHDVEGTKAFF. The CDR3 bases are TGCGCCAGCAGCCATGACGTGGAGGGGACCAAAGCTTTCTTT.

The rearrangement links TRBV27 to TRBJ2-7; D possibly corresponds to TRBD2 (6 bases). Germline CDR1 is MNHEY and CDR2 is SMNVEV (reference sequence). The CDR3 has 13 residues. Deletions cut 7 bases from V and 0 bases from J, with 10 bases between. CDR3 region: CASMGLSSYEQYF. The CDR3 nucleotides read TGTGCCAGCATGGGACTTAGCTCCTACGAGCAGTACTTC.

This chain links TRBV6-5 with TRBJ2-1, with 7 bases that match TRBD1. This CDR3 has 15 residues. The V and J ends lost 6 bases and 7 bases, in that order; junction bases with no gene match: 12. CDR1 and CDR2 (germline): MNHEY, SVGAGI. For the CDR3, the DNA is TGTGCCAGCAGCTACGACAGGGCCTATCGGAATGAGCAGTTCTTC. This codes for CASSYDRAYRNEQFF.

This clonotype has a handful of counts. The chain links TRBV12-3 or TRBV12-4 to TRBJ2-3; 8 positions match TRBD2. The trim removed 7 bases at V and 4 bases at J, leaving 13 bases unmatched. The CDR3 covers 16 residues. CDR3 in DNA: TGTGCCAGCATCCCGGGGGGGCGGGAGACGGCAGATACGCAGTATTTT. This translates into CASIPGGRETADTQYF.

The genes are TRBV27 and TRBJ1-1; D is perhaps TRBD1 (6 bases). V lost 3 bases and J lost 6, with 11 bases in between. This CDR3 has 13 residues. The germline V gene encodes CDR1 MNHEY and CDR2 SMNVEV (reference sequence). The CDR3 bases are TGTGCCAGCAGTTTTGGCAGGGGCGCTGAAGCTTTCTTT. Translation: CASSFGRGAEAFF.

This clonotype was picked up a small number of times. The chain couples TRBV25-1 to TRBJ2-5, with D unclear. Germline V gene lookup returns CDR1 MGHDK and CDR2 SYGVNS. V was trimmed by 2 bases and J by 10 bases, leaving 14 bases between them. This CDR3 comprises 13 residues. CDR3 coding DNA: TGTGCCAGCAGTGAAATTCAGGTTCGCGGCCAGTACTTC. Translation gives CASSEIQVRGQYF.

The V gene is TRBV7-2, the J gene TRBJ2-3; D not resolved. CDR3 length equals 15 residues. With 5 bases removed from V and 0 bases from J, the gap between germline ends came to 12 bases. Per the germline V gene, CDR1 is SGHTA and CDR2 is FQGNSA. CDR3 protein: CASSATGFSTDTQYF. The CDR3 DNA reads TGTGCCAGCAGCGCAACCGGGTTCAGCACAGATACGCAGTATTTT.